Each of the 7 T cell receptor beta chains below was sequenced from the same sample in a study of blood T cell repertoires in COVID-19. Assay used: immunoSEQ multiplex PCR; TCRdb lists only in-frame clones, some missing. Of about 410,000 clones listed, approximately 91% are singletons. Sample: peripheral blood. The source of these receptors is a woman between 40 and 50 years old with COVID-19, enrolled during active disease.

The chain joins TRBV4-2 to TRBJ2-3; the D is unclear. CDR1 and CDR2 (germline): LGHNA, YNFKEQ. The CDR3 contains 13 residues. Trimming shortened V by 4 bases and J by 6 bases, and 11 bases separated the two germline ends. The CDR3 DNA reads TGTGCCAGCAGCCCCCGCCCCAGTGATACGCAGTATTTT. This gives the protein CASSPRPSDTQYF.

This rearrangement joins TRBV28 to TRBJ2-4, with D maybe TRBD1 (5 bases). This CDR3 comprises 14 residues. The germline CDR1 and CDR2 sequences are MDHEN and SYDVKM. Trimming took 6 bases from V and 0 from J, leaving 9 bases between them. The CDR3 DNA is TGTGCCAGCAGGCTGACAGTAGCCAAAAACATTCAGTACTTC. Translation gives CASRLTVAKNIQYF.

This rearrangement joins TRBV30 to TRBJ1-1, with 8 bases that match TRBD1. The V segment lost 0 bases and the J segment 3 bases; nucleotides outside the gene matches: 12. From germline, CDR1 is GTSNPN and CDR2 SVGIG (reference sequence). The length of the CDR3 is 17 residues. The DNA for the CDR3 is TGTGCCTGGAGTGTTAACGGACAGGGACCACGGGACACTGAAGCTTTCTTT. Translation gives CAWSVNGQGPRDTEAFF. Full variable domain (rest looked up from reference TRBV30 and TRBJ1-1): SQTIHQWPATLVQPVGSPLSLECTVEGTSNPNLYWYRQAAGRGLQLLFYSVGIGQISSEVPQNLSASRPQDRQFILSSKKLLLSDSGFYLCAWSVNGQGPRDTEAFFGQGTRLTVV.

The rearrangement uses TRBV28 and TRBJ2-7; 7 bases match TRBD1. With V trimmed by 6 bases and J by 4 bases, 6 bases remained unmatched. CDR3 length: 13 amino acids. Germline assignment: CDR1 MDHEN and CDR2 SYDVKM. The CDR3 DNA reads TGTGCCAGCAGGTCCGGGACAGCTTACGAGCAGTACTTC. It yields the protein CASRSGTAYEQYF.

The rearrangement links TRBV19 to TRBJ1-1; D unresolved. Trimming took 6 bases from V and 1 from J, leaving 9 bases between them. Germline values: CDR1 LNHDA, CDR2 SQIVND (reference sequence). CDR3 length equals 13 residues. The CDR3 reads CASSPTRNTEAFF. The CDR3 DNA is TGTGCCAGTAGCCCGACAAGGAACACTGAAGCTTTCTTT.

V usage is TRBV18 and J usage is TRBJ1-1; the match to TRBD1 covers 7 bases. The trim removed 2 bases at V and 10 bases at J, leaving 10 bases unmatched. Germline-derived CDR1 and CDR2 are KGHSH and LQKENI. The CDR3 has 14 residues. The CDR3 sequence is CASSPDRQGQAAFF. The CDR3 DNA reads TGTGCCAGCTCACCAGATCGACAGGGCCAAGCAGCTTTCTTT.

This chain uses TRBV28 with TRBJ2-5; 7 nucleotides match TRBD2. Germline CDR1 and CDR2: MDHEN and SYDVKM. J lost 1 base, V lost 3 bases, and 5 bases had no gene match. CDR3 size: 15 residues. The CDR3 DNA follows: TGTGCCAGCAGTTTGGGGGGGATGGTCCAAGAGACCCAGTACTTC. It codes for CASSLGGMVQETQYF.